This entry lists 14 T cell receptor beta chains sequenced from one sample in a study of Ad26.COV2.S vaccination and SARS-CoV-2 variants (dated by TCRdb to the early 2020s). Interpreted using the paper, the treatment or condition label stands for: around 19 received Ad26.COV2.S at low or high dose, single or two shots; five or six received placebo; per-sample allocation not given. For vaccine and placebo recipients, the sequenced repertoires came from samples collected on day 63 after the first injection. Libraries came from the immunoSEQ multiplex PCR assay. The table comes from immuneACCESS by way of TCRdb, which keeps in-frame sequences with V and J called. Part of the clones is missing from these tables; in studies checked, under half for an unresolved V gene and the rest for unknown reasons. This sample is represented by 380,000 or so clones; around 82% of them were singletons. The ten most abundant clones make up nearly 7.5% of the sample.

The starting material was peripheral blood, obtained in a trial of Ad26.COV2.S vaccine versus placebo. These receptors were obtained from a person between 18 and 65 years old who received the Ad26.COV2.S COVID-19 vaccine or a placebo.

The rearrangement joins TRBV9 to TRBJ1-1; D unclear. V shed 0 bases and J shed 6 bases, with 21 bases lying between them. Germline V gives CDR1 SGDLS, CDR2 YYNGEE. The CDR3 runs to 17 residues. CDR3 protein: CASSVGRRRVPVAEAFF. The CDR3 DNA reads as TGTGCCAGCAGCGTAGGTAGGCGGAGGGTACCGGTGGCTGAAGCTTTCTTT.

The chain joins TRBV2 to TRBJ1-2; tentatively, D is TRBD1 (5 bases). The V end was cut by 5 bases, the J end by 0 bases, with 13 bases between. The CDR3 runs to 15 residues. Germline CDR1 reads SNHLY; CDR2 reads FYNNEI. CDR3 sequence: CASSPGHRANYGYTF. DNA of the CDR3: TGTGCCAGCAGTCCCGGACACAGAGCTAACTATGGCTACACCTTC.

The chain has TRBV2 and TRBJ1-3; TRBD1 is a possible D gene (6 bases). CDR3 length: 14 residues. The germline CDR1 and CDR2 sequences are SNHLY and FYNNEI. Trimming removed 10 bases from V and 7 bases from J, with 20 bases in between. The CDR3 nucleotides read TGTGCCACGAGACAGGCCCTGGGATGGAACACCATATATTTT. This codes for CATRQALGWNTIYF.

CDR3 loop: CASSQESPAGTQYNEQFF. The CDR3 nucleotides are TGTGCCAGCAGCCAAGAAAGCCCAGCGGGAACACAATACAATGAGCAGTTCTTC. The chain carries TRBV3-1 (or the pseudogene TRBV3-2) and TRBJ2-1; TRBD2 matches at 7 bases. The CDR3 has 18 residues. V lost 0 bases and J lost 4; bases outside the gene matches: 12. Germline CDR1 reads LGHDT; CDR2 reads YNNKEL (reference sequence).

The chain employs TRBV5-6 and TRBJ2-6; maybe TRBD2 (6 bases). Germline lookup yields CDR1 SGHDT and CDR2 YYEEEE. The CDR3 consists of 16 residues. V was shortened by 4 bases and J by 7 bases, with 18 bases between the two germline ends. The CDR3: CASSLSPASAANVLTF. The CDR3 nucleotides are TGTGCCAGCAGCCTCTCGCCGGCTAGCGCCGCCAACGTCCTGACTTTC. The full variable domain, rest sourced from reference TRBV5-6 and TRBJ2-6, is DAGVTQSPTHLIKTRGQQVTLRCSPKSGHDTVSWYQQALGQGPQFIFQYYEEEERQRGNFPDRFSGHQFPNYSSELNVNALLLGDSALYLCASSLSPASAANVLTFGAGSRLTVL.

The chain has TRBV4-3 and TRBJ1-1; maybe TRBD1 (6 bases). The germline CDR1 and CDR2 sequences are LGHNA and YSLEER. Trimming stripped 2 bases from V and 9 bases from J, with 16 bases between. The length of the CDR3 is 14 residues. CDR3 amino acids: CASSQPGHIQQAFF. The CDR3 nucleotides read TGCGCCAGCAGCCAACCGGGACACATTCAACAAGCTTTCTTT.

The J gene is TRBJ2-2, the V gene TRBV7-6; 7 bases are shared with TRBD2. The CDR3 is 15 amino acids. Germline-derived CDR1 and CDR2 are SGHVS and FNYEAQ. The V and J ends lost 2 bases and 1 base, in that order; junction bases with no gene match: 1. CDR3 coding DNA: TGTGCCAGCAGCTTAACGGGAGGGAACACCGGGGAGCTGTTTTTT. Its protein is CASSLTGGNTGELFF.

This chain joins TRBV6-2 or TRBV6-3 and TRBJ1-2; tentatively, D is TRBD1 (6 bases). CDR3 length: 15 residues. V lost 0 bases and J 2 bases, leaving 10 bases between the germline ends. CDR1 and CDR2 (germline): MNHEY, SVGEGT. The CDR3 region has the DNA TGTGCCAGCAGTTACTCGACAGGTCCCAACTATGGCTACACCTTC. Protein sequence: CASSYSTGPNYGYTF.

The chain links TRBV21-1 to TRBJ2-7. TRBV21-1 is marked as a pseudogene. This CDR3 is built from 15 residues. CDR3: CASSKMGDHSYEQYF. The DNA for the CDR3 is TGTGCCAGCAGCAAAATGGGGGACCACTCCTACGAGCAGTACTTC.

The chain employs TRBV25-1 and TRBJ2-2; D perhaps matches TRBD2 (6 bases). The CDR3 length is 15 residues. V gave up 6 bases and J gave up 1 base, with 12 bases separating them. Germline V gives CDR1 MGHDK, CDR2 SYGVNS. Here the CDR3 reads CASSPGEGNTGELFF. The CDR3 DNA sequence: TGTGCCAGCAGCCCGGGAGAGGGGAACACCGGGGAGCTGTTTTTT.

The chain is built from TRBV18 and TRBJ2-3; TRBD2 agrees at 8 bases. Germline values: CDR1 KGHSH, CDR2 LQKENI. The ends lost 3 bases at V and 9 bases at J; junction bases unmatched: 23. This CDR3 has 19 amino acids. The CDR3 sequence is CASSPRFIGTSQGTVTQYF. As DNA, the CDR3 is TGTGCCAGCTCACCGCGCTTTATCGGGACTAGTCAGGGAACGGTCACGCAGTATTTT.

CDR3 DNA: TGCAGCGCCCGCCACAGGGATCGGTATGGCTACACCTTC. This sequence encodes CSARHRDRYGYTF. The rearrangement joins TRBV29-1 to TRBJ1-2; possibly TRBD1 for D (6 bases). Germline assignment: CDR1 SQVTM and CDR2 ANQGSEA. The CDR3 covers 13 residues. The V and J ends lost 7 bases and 5 bases respectively, with 17 bases between them.

This clone has just a few counts. The gene calls are TRBV24-1 and TRBJ2-3, with D uncertain. The V end was cut by 4 bases, the J end by 0 bases, with 4 bases between. CDR3 length: 13 amino acids. Germline V gene data show CDR1 as KGHDR and CDR2 as SFDVKD. The CDR3 DNA reads as TGTGCCACCAGTGAAGCTAGCACAGATACGCAGTATTTT. Translating gives CATSEASTDTQYF.

J is TRBJ2-6 and V is TRBV5-4, with D possibly matching TRBD1 (6 bases). V shed 3 bases and J shed 4 bases, with 11 bases lying between them. In germline, CDR1 is SGHNT, CDR2 YYREEE (reference sequence). This CDR3 contains 15 residues. The chain's CDR3 is CASSWAGAGANVLTF. Written as DNA, the CDR3 is TGTGCCAGCAGCTGGGCAGGGGCAGGGGCCAACGTCCTGACTTTC.